Listed here are 31 T cell receptor beta chains from one sample, sequenced in a study of blood T cells in healthy people across ages (dated by TCRdb to 2015 to 2017). The library came from 5' RACE. The listed sequencing device is Illumina HiSeq 2500. A second PCR of roughly 6 to 12 cycles was run with a J-beta primer mix and a sample-barcoded 5' primer. TCRdb trimmed the raw reads at Q25, called clones with MiXCR and kept productive beta chains. Each entry merges the rows of one CDR3 protein and shows their most common DNA and genes. The sample has 1 million to 1.2 million distinct CDR3 sequences on record, 35% to 40% of them singletons. Jointly, the top ten make up around 12% of the sample. What was sequenced was blood. The receptors were sampled from a man aged 18 to 30 in good health.

This clonotype was recorded at least ten times. V usage is TRBV6-7 and J usage is TRBJ2-7; D is perhaps TRBD2 (5 bases). TRBV6-7 carries the ORF label, with uncertain function. With 2 bases removed from V and 2 bases from J, the gap between germline ends came to 7 bases. This CDR3 comprises 13 residues. DNA for the CDR3: TGTGCCAGCAGTTACACTAGGACCTACGAGCAGTACTTC. Its translation: CASSYTRTYEQYF.

Concerning this clonotype itself: This may be a read error: a much more frequent sequence differs by one nucleotide. The chain joins TRBV20-1 to TRBJ1-1; D gene unclear. The CDR3 covers 12 residues. Germline V gives CDR1 DFQATT, CDR2 SNEGSKA (reference sequence). V was cut by 1 base and J by 1 base, with 4 bases left in between. For the CDR3, the DNA is TGCAGTGCTAGAGTAAGGAACACTGAAGCTTTCTTT. It specifies CSARVRNTEAFF.

On this clonotype: The junction shows a germline mismatch at one end, possibly a read error. The chain couples TRBV4-3 to TRBJ1-6; D is undetermined. The CDR3 consists of 14 residues. Germline V lookup: CDR1 LGHNA, CDR2 YSLEER. The CDR3 sequence: CPSSQESDNSPLHF. CDR3 in DNA: TGCCCCAGCAGCCAAGAGTCGGATAATTCACCCCTCCACTTT.

The chain combines TRBV10-3 with TRBJ1-1, with D hard to call. There are 13 residues in the CDR3. With 2 bases removed from V and 1 base from J, the gap between germline ends came to 5 bases. Germline CDR1 reads ENHRY; CDR2 reads SYGVKD. DNA of the CDR3: TGTGCCATCAGTGAGGGGAGGAACACTGAAGCTTTCTTT. It yields the protein CAISEGRNTEAFF.

There are a few counts of this clonotype. V gene TRBV5-1 combines with J gene TRBJ1-2, with D perhaps matching TRBD1 (5 bases). The V end lost 7 bases, the J end lost 0 bases, and 7 bases lay between the germline ends. Germline V gene sequence: CDR1 SGHRS, CDR2 YFSETQ. The CDR3 runs to 12 residues. The CDR3 here is CASQDTNYGYTF. As DNA, the CDR3 is TGCGCCAGCCAGGACACTAACTATGGCTACACCTTC.

The V gene is TRBV29-1, the J gene TRBJ2-3; TRBD2 agrees at 9 bases. CDR1 is SQVTM and CDR2 is ANQGSEA in the germline V gene. The CDR3 has 16 amino acids. Trimming at V came to 4 bases and at J to 2 bases, leaving 10 bases not matched to a gene. CDR3 coding DNA: TGCAGCGTTGTTCAGGCGGGGGGGGGAGCCACAGATACGCAGTATTTT. Residues: CSVVQAGGGATDTQYF.

In this sample, this clonotype turned up a few times. CDR3 coding DNA: TGCAGCGTTGTAGGGCAGGGGGAACCCGGGACTAATGGTGAGACCCAGTACTTC. Encoded protein: CSVVGQGEPGTNGETQYF. The rearrangement joins TRBV29-1 to TRBJ2-5; perhaps D is TRBD1 or TRBD2 (7 bases each). Germline CDR1 SQVTM, CDR2 ANQGSEA. The germline V and J ends were trimmed by 4 bases and 5 bases, with 29 bases remaining between them. This CDR3 is 18 amino acids long.

Here the CDR3 reads CASSLLFLGVLSYEQYF. The CDR3 bases are TGTGCCAGCAGCTTGCTTTTTTTGGGGGTGCTCTCCTACGAGCAGTACTTC. This chain joins TRBV5-5 and TRBJ2-7; the D call may be TRBD1 or TRBD2 (5 bases each). Trimming cost V 1 base and J 0 bases, with 17 bases left between them. The CDR3 loop spans 17 amino acids. Per germline, CDR1 SGHKS and CDR2 YYEKEE (reference sequence).

This sequence joins TRBV10-3 and TRBJ1-1; tentative D call: TRBD1 (6 bases). The CDR3 contains 13 residues. The germline V gene has CDR1 ENHRY and CDR2 SYGVKD. V shed 10 bases and J shed 4 bases, with 16 bases lying between them. The CDR3 loop is CATTEGESTEAFF. In DNA, the CDR3 is TGTGCCACCACCGAGGGGGAATCCACTGAAGCTTTCTTT.

The chain is built from TRBV5-5 and TRBJ2-6; D is unclear. In germline, CDR1 is SGHKS, CDR2 YYEKEE (reference sequence). V lost 0 bases and J lost 4, with 11 bases in between. The CDR3 loop spans 16 amino acids. CDR3 nucleotides: TGTGCCAGCAGCTTGGCCGGGTCTCGAGGGGCCAACGTCCTGACTTTC. Protein sequence: CASSLAGSRGANVLTF.

This clonotype occurred many times. This rearrangement joins TRBV29-1 to TRBJ1-2; D remains ambiguous. The CDR3 extends over 14 amino acids. CDR1 and CDR2 (germline): SQVTM, ANQGSEA. Trimming left V 2 bases short and J 4 bases short, with 14 bases between. The CDR3 DNA reads TGCAGCGTTGAAAATCGGGGTCTGGTCTATGGCTACACCTTC. This sequence encodes CSVENRGLVYGYTF.

The rearrangement joins TRBV20-1 to TRBJ2-7; D possibly uses TRBD1 or TRBD2 (5 bases each). V gave up 3 bases and J gave up 6 bases, with 15 bases separating them. The CDR3 is made up of 13 amino acids. Germline CDR1 DFQATT, CDR2 SNEGSKA (reference sequence). The CDR3: CSASRTGTLEQYF. The CDR3 nucleotides read TGCAGTGCTAGTCGGACCGGGACCCTCGAGCAGTACTTC.

This sequence joins TRBV12-3 or TRBV12-4 and TRBJ2-1; TRBD1 agrees at 9 bases. The DNA end favors TRBJ2-7, so the J call may be wrong. The CDR3 has 15 amino acids. Written as DNA, the CDR3 is TGTGCCAGCAGCCCCGACAGGGGGTTCTACAATGAGCAGTACTTC. Translating gives CASSPDRGFYNEQYF.

In this sample, this clonotype turned up once. The J gene is TRBJ2-1, the V gene TRBV7-3; 10 bases are a match to TRBD2. This CDR3 is built from 16 residues. Germline CDR1 reads SGHTA; CDR2 reads FQGTGA. V lost 4 bases and J lost 9; bases outside the gene matches: 12. The CDR3 sequence: CASSSQESGGAREQFF. CDR3 nucleotide sequence: TGTGCCAGCAGCTCCCAGGAGAGCGGGGGGGCTCGTGAGCAGTTCTTC.

The chain has TRBV14 and TRBJ2-7; D might be TRBD1 or TRBD2, each matching 7 bases. The CDR3 is 16 residues long. Trimming pared 2 bases from V and 2 bases from J, leaving 16 bases between. Germline CDR1 and CDR2: SGHDN and FVKESK. CDR3 sequence: CASSQIPTGTTYEQYF. The CDR3 nucleotides read TGTGCCAGCAGCCAAATTCCGACAGGGACTACCTACGAGCAGTACTTC.

This clonotype appeared many times. This chain uses TRBV29-1 with TRBJ2-1; 7 nucleotides match TRBD2. V trimming: 6 bases; J trimming: 0 bases; junction bases outside the gene matches: 2. Germline V gene data show CDR1 as SQVTM and CDR2 as ANQGSEA. This CDR3 region has 13 residues. As DNA, the CDR3 is TGCAGCGTAGGGACTATCTCCTACAATGAGCAGTTCTTC. Its translation: CSVGTISYNEQFF.

The table lists this clonotype with a few counts. V is TRBV6-4 and J is TRBJ1-2; D gene ambiguous. Germline V CDR1 and CDR2: MRHNA, SNTAGT. The CDR3 has 12 residues. Trimming removed 2 bases at V and 8 bases at J, with 9 bases between. CDR3 protein: CASSDRVGGYTF. The CDR3 DNA is TGTGCCAGCAGTGACCGGGTCGGCGGCTACACCTTC.

The J gene is TRBJ2-5, the V gene TRBV14; D gene uncertain. The V and J ends lost 3 bases and 1 base respectively, with 12 bases between them. This CDR3 contains 15 residues. The germline CDR1 and CDR2 sequences are SGHDN and FVKESK. CDR3 sequence reads: CASSQFERAQETQYF. The CDR3 nucleotides are TGTGCCAGCAGCCAGTTCGAAAGGGCCCAAGAGACCCAGTACTTC.

This rearrangement joins TRBV6-5 to TRBJ2-6; no definite D call. Germline V CDR1 and CDR2: MNHEY, SVGAGI. Trimming removed 7 bases at V and 0 bases at J, with 10 bases between. The CDR3 runs 15 residues. CDR3 region: CASTLVSSGANVLTF. CDR3 bases: TGTGCCAGCACCCTGGTTTCCTCTGGGGCCAACGTCCTGACTTTC.

V gene TRBV9 combines with J gene TRBJ1-2; 9 nucleotides agree with TRBD1. CDR1 and CDR2 from the germline V gene are SGDLS and YYNGEE. Trimming at V came to 4 bases and at J to 10 bases, leaving 8 bases not matched to a gene. The CDR3 is 13 residues long. The CDR3 bases are TGTGCCAGCAGCAGCGGGACAGGGAGCGACTACACCTTC. This sequence encodes CASSSGTGSDYTF.

Only a few counts were recorded for this clonotype. The chain is built from TRBV3-1 and TRBJ2-1; TRBD2 is a possible D gene (5 bases). The germline V gene encodes CDR1 LGHDT and CDR2 YNNKEL (reference sequence). This CDR3 has 16 residues. V lost 4 bases to trimming and J lost 0 bases, with 13 bases between them. The CDR3: CASSLEGQSSYNEQFF. CDR3 nucleotides: TGTGCCAGCAGCCTCGAGGGTCAGAGCTCCTACAATGAGCAGTTCTTC.

This clonotype was recorded a few times. CDR3 DNA sequence: TGTGCCAGCACAGCTAGTCTGATCTACAATGAGCAGTTCTTC. Amino acids: CASTASLIYNEQFF. The chain couples TRBV6-5 to TRBJ2-1; D is ambiguous. Germline CDR1 reads MNHEY; CDR2 reads SVGAGI. The V end was cut by 7 bases, the J end by 3 bases, with 13 bases between. This CDR3 contains 14 residues.

CDR3 DNA: TGCAGCGCCGAGACTAGCGGGAAGGACGGGGCCAACGTCCTGACTTTC. This sequence encodes CSAETSGKDGANVLTF. The V gene is TRBV29-1, the J gene TRBJ2-6, with 11 bases matching TRBD2. This CDR3 is built from 16 residues. Per the germline V gene, CDR1 is SQVTM and CDR2 is ANQGSEA. V was pared by 7 bases and J by 4 bases, with 9 bases of the junction left unmatched.

V usage is TRBV14 and J usage is TRBJ2-1; D might be TRBD1 (5 bases). Germline-derived CDR1 and CDR2 are SGHDN and FVKESK. Trimming took off 0 bases at V and 7 bases at J, with 22 bases between the two ends. This CDR3 contains 18 residues. The CDR3 bases are TGTGCCAGCAGCCAAGATCTAGGGGTTGAAGGGATCGGTAATGAGCAGTTCTTC. As protein: CASSQDLGVEGIGNEQFF.

This clonotype occurred a few times. The chain's CDR3 is CASSLDASGGQETQYF. The CDR3 bases are TGTGCCAGCAGCTTAGACGCTAGCGGGGGACAAGAGACCCAGTACTTC. The chain links TRBV7-9 to TRBJ2-5; 10 nucleotides agree with TRBD2. CDR1 and CDR2 from the germline V gene are SEHNR and FQNEAQ (reference sequence). The trim removed 1 base at V and 2 bases at J, leaving 4 bases unmatched. There are 16 residues in the CDR3. Filled out from reference TRBV7-9 and TRBJ2-5, the complete variable domain reads DTGVSQNPRHKITKRGQNVTFRCDPISEHNRLYWYRQTLGQGPEFLTYFQNEAQLEKSRLLSDRFSAERPKGSFSTLEIQRTEQGDSAMYLCASSLDASGGQETQYFGPGTRLLVL.

CDR3 sequence: CASSQGGAGEKLFF. CDR3 DNA sequence: TGCGCCAGCAGCCAAGGGGGGGCAGGTGAAAAACTGTTTTTT. V gene TRBV4-1 combines with J gene TRBJ1-4; tentatively, D is TRBD1 (6 bases). The ends were cut back, 1 base at V and 7 bases at J, with 10 bases in the middle. This CDR3 has 14 amino acids. In germline, CDR1 is MGHRA, CDR2 YSYEKL.

This chain connects TRBV10-3 to TRBJ2-2; D uncertain. CDR1 ENHRY and CDR2 SYGVKD come from the germline V gene. The CDR3 spans 13 residues. V lost 6 bases to trimming and J lost 2 bases, with 7 bases between them. The chain's CDR3 is CAISNINTGELFF. CDR3 in DNA: TGTGCCATCAGCAATATTAACACCGGGGAGCTGTTTTTT.

A few counts support this clonotype. The chain uses TRBV20-1 and TRBJ2-1; D possibly corresponds to TRBD2 (6 bases). V was pared by 6 bases and J by 8 bases, with 17 bases between. Germline CDR1 reads DFQATT; CDR2 reads SNEGSKA (reference sequence). The length of the CDR3 is 13 residues. CDR3 in DNA: TGCAGTGCCACGGGGGACGCGCGCCATGAGCAGTTCTTC. Translation gives CSATGDARHEQFF.

This clonotype occurred a few times. This chain connects TRBV7-9 to TRBJ2-3; D not resolved. Deletions cut 0 bases from V and 7 bases from J, with 14 bases between. The CDR3 contains 15 residues. Per the germline V gene, CDR1 is SEHNR and CDR2 is FQNEAQ (reference sequence). CDR3 region: CASSLAIRPRNTQYF. DNA of the CDR3: TGTGCCAGCAGCTTAGCCATACGACCTAGGAATACGCAGTATTTT.

This rearrangement joins TRBV27 to TRBJ2-5; D might be TRBD1 (6 bases). The V end was cut by 4 bases, the J end by 13 bases, with 13 bases between. CDR1 and CDR2 from the germline V gene are MNHEY and SMNVEV (reference sequence). This CDR3 has 11 amino acids. The CDR3 sequence is CASSSQGDAYF. The CDR3 DNA is TGTGCCAGCAGTTCACAGGGTGATGCGTACTTC.

The chain carries TRBV6-2 or TRBV6-3 and TRBJ1-1; the D is unclear. The CDR3 length is 16 residues. The germline V and J ends were trimmed by 7 bases and 5 bases, with 23 bases remaining between them. Germline CDR1 is MNHEY and CDR2 is SVGEGT. CDR3 nucleotide sequence: TGTGCCAGCAAGAGAGCAGACCCTAAAAGAGGGACTGAAGCTTTCTTT. Protein product: CASKRADPKRGTEAFF.